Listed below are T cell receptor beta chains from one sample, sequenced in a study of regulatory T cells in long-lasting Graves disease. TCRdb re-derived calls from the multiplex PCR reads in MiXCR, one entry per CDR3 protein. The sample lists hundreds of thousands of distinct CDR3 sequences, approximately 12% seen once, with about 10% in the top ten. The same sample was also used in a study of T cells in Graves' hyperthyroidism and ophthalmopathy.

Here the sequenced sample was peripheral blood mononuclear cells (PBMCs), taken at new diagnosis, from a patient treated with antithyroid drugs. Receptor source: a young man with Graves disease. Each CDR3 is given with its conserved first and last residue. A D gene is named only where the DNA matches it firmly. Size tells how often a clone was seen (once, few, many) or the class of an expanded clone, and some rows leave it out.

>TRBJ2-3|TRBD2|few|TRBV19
TGTGCCAGTAGCCCGGAGGCAGCGGGACTCACAGATACGCAGTATTTT
CASSPEAAGLTDTQYF
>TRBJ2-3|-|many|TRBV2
TGTGCCAGCAGTGGCCCGGACAGTCTGGGGACAGATACGCAGTATTTT
CASSGPDSLGTDTQYF
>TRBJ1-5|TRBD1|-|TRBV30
TGTGCCTGGAGTGGCAGGGCAGGGGGCCTGGGTAGCAATCAGCCCCAGCATTTT
CAWSGRAGGLGSNQPQHF
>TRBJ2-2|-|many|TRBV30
TGTGCCTGGAGTGCCCAGGCTGGGGAGCTGTTTTTT
CAWSAQAGELFF
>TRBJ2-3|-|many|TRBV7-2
TGTGCCAGCAGCCCCCGCGGGGCTGATACGCAGTATTTT
CASSPRGADTQYF
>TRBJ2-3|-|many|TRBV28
TGTGCCAGCAGACCCTGGACGGGAACGCAGTATTTT
CASRPWTGTQYF
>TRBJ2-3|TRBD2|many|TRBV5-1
TGCGCCAGCAGCTTGTATGCGGGAGTTCAGTATTTT
CASSLYAGVQYF
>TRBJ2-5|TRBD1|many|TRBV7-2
TGTGCCAGCAGCTTAGCGGGACAGGGTTTTGGAGAGACCCAGTACTTC
CASSLAGQGFGETQYF
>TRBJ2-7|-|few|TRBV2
TGTGCCAGCAGCTTCCCCGGGACACCCCCCTACGAGCAGTACTTC
CASSFPGTPPYEQYF
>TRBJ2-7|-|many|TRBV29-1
TGCAGCGTTGACGGGGGAGTTGGGGACGAGCAGTACTTC
CSVDGGVGDEQYF
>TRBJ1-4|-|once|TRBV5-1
TGCGCCAGCAGCTCCCGGGCCACCAAAACAACTAATGAAAAACTGTTTTTT
CASSSRATKTTNEKLFF
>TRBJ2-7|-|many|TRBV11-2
TGTGCCAGCAGTTTTGGACAGCAGACCTACGAGCAGTACTTC
CASSFGQQTYEQYF
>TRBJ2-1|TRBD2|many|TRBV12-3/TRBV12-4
TGTGCCAGCGATACACGGGAGGCAACTTACAATGAGCAGTTCTTC
CASDTREATYNEQFF
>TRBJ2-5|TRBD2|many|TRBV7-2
TGTGCCAGCAGCTTACTAGCGGGAAGGAAGACCCAGTACTTC
CASSLLAGRKTQYF
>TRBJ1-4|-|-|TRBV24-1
TGTGCCACCAGTGACCCAGGGGTGGCGGGTGAAAAACTGTTTTTT
CATSDPGVAGEKLFF
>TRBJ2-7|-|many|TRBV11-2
TGTGCCACCGGGGGCGCAGGGTTTTCCTACGAGCAGTACTTC
CATGGAGFSYEQYF
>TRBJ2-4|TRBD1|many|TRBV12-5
TGTGCTAGTGGTTTGACACGACAGGGTATCAAAAACATTCAGTACTTC
CASGLTRQGIKNIQYF
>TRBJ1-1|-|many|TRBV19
TGTGCCAGTAGTACCTTCTCCACACAGAACACTGAAGCTTTCTTT
CASSTFSTQNTEAFF
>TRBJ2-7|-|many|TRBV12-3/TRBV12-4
TGTGCCAGCAGCACTAATTACTATCCCTACGAGCAGTACTTC
CASSTNYYPYEQYF
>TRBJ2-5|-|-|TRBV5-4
TGTGCCAGCAGCGCTCCGGGGGTTCAAGAGACCCAGTACTTC
CASSAPGVQETQYF
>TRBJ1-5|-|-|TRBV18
TGTGCCAGCTCACCGGGGGCACCACCGAATCAGCCCCAGCATTTT
CASSPGAPPNQPQHF
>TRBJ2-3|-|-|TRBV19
TGTGCCAGTAGTATTGGACCAGCGGAGACCACAGATACGCAGTATTTT
CASSIGPAETTDTQYF
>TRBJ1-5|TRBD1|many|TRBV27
TGTGCCAGCAGGACTTTGTCGACAGGGTATCAGCCCCAGCATTTT
CASRTLSTGYQPQHF
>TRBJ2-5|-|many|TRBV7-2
TGTGCCAGCAGCTTAATCCCATCGCCGAGGGAGACCCAGTACTTC
CASSLIPSPRETQYF
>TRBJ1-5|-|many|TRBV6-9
TGTGCCAGCAGTTACGGAGAGAATCAGCCCCAGCATTTT
CASSYGENQPQHF
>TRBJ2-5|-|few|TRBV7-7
TGTGCTAGCAGCTTAACGATAACGGAGACCCAGTACTTC
CASSLTITETQYF
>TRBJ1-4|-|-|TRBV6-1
TGTGCCAGCCGACGGGTTGAAAAACTGTTTTTT
CASRRVEKLFF
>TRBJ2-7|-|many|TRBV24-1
TGTGCCACCAGTGATAGAGGGCAGGACCCCTACGAGCAGTACTTC
CATSDRGQDPYEQYF
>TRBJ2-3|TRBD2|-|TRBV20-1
TGCAGTGCTAGACCTAGCGGGAGGACCCTTCTCACAGATACGCAGTATTTT
CSARPSGRTLLTDTQYF
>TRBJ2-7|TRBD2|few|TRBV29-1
TGCAGCGTTGGATCGGGACTAGGGAACGAGCAGTACTTC
CSVGSGLGNEQYF
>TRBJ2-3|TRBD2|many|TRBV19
TGTGCCAGTAGTCTCCCCTTTTCCAGCGGGAGGAGCACAGATACGCAGTATTTT
CASSLPFSSGRSTDTQYF
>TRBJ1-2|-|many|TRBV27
TGTGCCAGCAGCCTGGTGGGGGGGAGGGGGAACTATGGCTACACCTTC
CASSLVGGRGNYGYTF
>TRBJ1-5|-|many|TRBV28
TGTGCCAGCAGTCTAGGCCTCTGGACGGATAGCAATCAGCCCCAGCATTTT
CASSLGLWTDSNQPQHF
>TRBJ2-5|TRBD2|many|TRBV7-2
TGTGCCAGCAGCTTAGAAGGGCTAGCGGGCGGAGAGACCCAGTACTTC
CASSLEGLAGGETQYF
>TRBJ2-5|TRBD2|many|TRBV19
TGTGCCAGTAGTTTCGGACTAGCGGGAGTCGGAGAGACCCAGTACTTC
CASSFGLAGVGETQYF
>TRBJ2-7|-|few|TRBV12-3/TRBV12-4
TGTGCCAGCAGTTTTTTGCCCATAGGCGCCTACGAGCAGTACTTC
CASSFLPIGAYEQYF
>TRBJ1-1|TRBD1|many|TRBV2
TGTGCCAGCAGCCCCGACAGGGTTCGCACTGAAGCTTTCTTT
CASSPDRVRTEAFF
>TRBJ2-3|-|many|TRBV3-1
TGTGCCAGCAGCCAACAGGGGATAGATACGCAGTATTTT
CASSQQGIDTQYF
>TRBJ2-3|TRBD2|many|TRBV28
TGTGCCAGCAGTGAGTCCGAGGGACTAGCGGGAGGCGCAGATACGCAGTATTTT
CASSESEGLAGGADTQYF
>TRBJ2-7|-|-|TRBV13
TGTGCCAGCAGCTTCCCGGTGGCAGGGGTCTACGAGCAGTACTTC
CASSFPVAGVYEQYF
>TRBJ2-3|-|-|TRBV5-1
TGCGCCAGCAGCTTATCGGGGCATAACACAGATACGCAGTATTTT
CASSLSGHNTDTQYF
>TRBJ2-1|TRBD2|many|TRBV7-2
TGTGCCAGCAGGACTAGCGGGAGTCATCAGTTCTTC
CASRTSGSHQFF